This TCR beta chain derives from a study of spatial heterogeneity in lung cancer. Study as a whole: Raw reads contained each unique TCR and UMI combination more than ten times on average.

Germline V gene data show CDR1 as LGHNA and CDR2 as YSLEER. Trimming took 6 bases from V and 0 from J, leaving 12 bases between them. The CDR3 length is 15 residues. This clonotype was recorded a few times. Time point meaning: sample taken at primary tumor resection. The input material, whole RNA from tumor, nontumor lung or frozen PBMC, was sequenced unsorted. Donors were roughly 72 untreated early-stage non-small cell lung cancer patients. Each TCR cDNA molecule carried a unique molecular identifier. MiXCR was run by TCRdb on the 5' RACE reads, yielding one entry per CDR3 protein. Of more than 10,000 distinct CDR3 sequences listed, around 13% are singletons.

This clonotype was obtained from a male donor with early-stage non-small cell lung cancer. The source was PBMCs, collected at surgery. The chain uses TRBV4-3 and TRBJ2-1; D uncertain. In nucleotides, the CDR3 is TGCGCCAGCAGAGCAGATCGAAGCTCCTACAATGAGCAGTTCTTC. Protein product: CASRADRSSYNEQFF.